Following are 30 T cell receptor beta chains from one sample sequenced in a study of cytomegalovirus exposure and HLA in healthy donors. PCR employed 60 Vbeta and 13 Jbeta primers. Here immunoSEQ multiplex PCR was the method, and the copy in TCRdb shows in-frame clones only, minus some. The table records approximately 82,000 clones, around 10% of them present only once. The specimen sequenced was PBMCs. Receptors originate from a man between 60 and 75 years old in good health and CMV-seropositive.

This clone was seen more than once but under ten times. CDR3 sequence: CASSSYSGQGVYEQYF. Here the CDR3 DNA reads TGTGCCAGCAGCTCATACTCGGGACAGGGTGTATACGAGCAGTACTTC. The gene calls are TRBV7-8 and TRBJ2-7; 9 positions match TRBD1. Germline trimming cut 4 bases from V and 4 bases from J; bases unmatched to any gene: 11. Germline V CDR1 and CDR2: SGHVS, FQNEAQ. CDR3 length: 16 residues. Full variable domain (rest looked up from reference TRBV7-8 and TRBJ2-7): GAGVSQSPRYKVAKRGQDVALRCDPISGHVSLFWYQQALGQGPEFLTYFQNEAQLDKSGLPSDRFFAERPEGSVSTLKIQRTQQEDSAVYLCASSSYSGQGVYEQYFGPGTRLTVT.

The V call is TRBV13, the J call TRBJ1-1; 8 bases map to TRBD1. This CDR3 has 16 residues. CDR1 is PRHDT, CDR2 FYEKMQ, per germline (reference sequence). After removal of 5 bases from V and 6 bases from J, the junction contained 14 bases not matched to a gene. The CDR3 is CASSHRGRGQGAEAFF. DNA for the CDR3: TGTGCCAGCAGCCACCGCGGCAGGGGGCAGGGGGCTGAAGCTTTCTTT.

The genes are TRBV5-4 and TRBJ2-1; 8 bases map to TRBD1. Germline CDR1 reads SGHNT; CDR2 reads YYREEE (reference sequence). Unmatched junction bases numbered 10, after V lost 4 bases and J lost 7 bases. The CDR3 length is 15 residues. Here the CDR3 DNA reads TGTGCCAGCAGCGGGGACAGGATCTCAGGGAATGAGCAGTTCTTC. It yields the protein CASSGDRISGNEQFF.

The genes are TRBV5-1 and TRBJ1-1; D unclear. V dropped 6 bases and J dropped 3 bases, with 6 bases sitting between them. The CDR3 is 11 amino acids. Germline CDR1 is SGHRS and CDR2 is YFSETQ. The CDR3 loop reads CASTRDTEAFF. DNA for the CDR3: TGCGCCAGCACCCGAGACACTGAAGCTTTCTTT. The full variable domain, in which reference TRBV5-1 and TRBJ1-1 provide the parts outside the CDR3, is KAGVTQTPRYLIKTRGQQVTLSCSPISGHRSVSWYQQTPGQGLQFLFEYFSETQRNKGNFPGRFSGRQFSNSRSEMNVSTLELGDSALYLCASTRDTEAFFGQGTRLTVV.

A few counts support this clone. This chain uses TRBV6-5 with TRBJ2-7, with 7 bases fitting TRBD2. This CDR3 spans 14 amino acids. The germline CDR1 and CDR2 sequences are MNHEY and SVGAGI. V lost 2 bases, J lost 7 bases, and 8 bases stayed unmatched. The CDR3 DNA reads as TGTGCCAGCAGTTACCCGGGAGGTCCGGGAGAGCAGTACTTC. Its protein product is CASSYPGGPGEQYF.

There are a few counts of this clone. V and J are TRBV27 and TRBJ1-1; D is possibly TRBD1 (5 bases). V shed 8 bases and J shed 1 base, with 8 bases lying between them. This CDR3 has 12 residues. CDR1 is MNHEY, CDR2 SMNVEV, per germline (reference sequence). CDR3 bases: TGTGCCAGCCGCGGACAGAACACTGAAGCTTTCTTT. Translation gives CASRGQNTEAFF.

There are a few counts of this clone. CDR3 sequence: CASSLLAVDTQYF. DNA for the CDR3: TGTGCCAGCAGCTTACTAGCGGTAGATACGCAGTATTTT. The chain couples TRBV7-9 to TRBJ2-3; 7 bases match TRBD2. V dropped 2 bases and J dropped 5; count of bases not matched to a gene: 1. Germline assignment: CDR1 SEHNR and CDR2 FQNEAQ (reference sequence). The CDR3 extends over 13 amino acids. Full variable domain (outside the CDR3, taken from reference TRBV7-9 and TRBJ2-3): DTGVSQNPRHKITKRGQNVTFRCDPISEHNRLYWYRQTLGQGPEFLTYFQNEAQLEKSRLLSDRFSAERPKGSFSTLEIQRTEQGDSAMYLCASSLLAVDTQYFGPGTRLTVL.

The CDR3 sequence is CASSLDPANYGYTF. Here the CDR3 DNA reads TGTGCCAGCAGCTTAGATCCCGCTAACTATGGCTACACCTTC. J is TRBJ1-2 and V is TRBV7-2; no reliable D call. Germline CDR1 SGHTA, CDR2 FQGNSA. CDR3 length: 14 residues. The V end was cut by 1 base, the J end by 0 bases, with 6 bases between.

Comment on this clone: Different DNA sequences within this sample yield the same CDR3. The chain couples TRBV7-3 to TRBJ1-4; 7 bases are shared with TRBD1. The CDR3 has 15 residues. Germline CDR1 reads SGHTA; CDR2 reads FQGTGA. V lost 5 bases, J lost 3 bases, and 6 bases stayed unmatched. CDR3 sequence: CASSLRGGANEKLFF. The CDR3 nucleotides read TGTGCCAGCAGCCTACGAGGGGGCGCTAATGAAAAACTGTTTTTT.

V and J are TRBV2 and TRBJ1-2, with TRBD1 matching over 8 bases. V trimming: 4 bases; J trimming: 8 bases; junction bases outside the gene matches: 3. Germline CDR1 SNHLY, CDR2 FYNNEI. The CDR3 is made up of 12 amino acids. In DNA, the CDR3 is TGTGCCAGCAGTGGGACAGGGTCCGGCTACACCTTC. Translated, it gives CASSGTGSGYTF. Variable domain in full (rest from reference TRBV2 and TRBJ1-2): EPEVTQTPSHQVTQMGQEVILRCVPISNHLYFYWYRQILGQKVEFLVSFYNNEISEKSEIFDDQFSVERPDGSNFTLKIRSTKLEDSAMYFCASSGTGSGYTFGSGTRLTVV.

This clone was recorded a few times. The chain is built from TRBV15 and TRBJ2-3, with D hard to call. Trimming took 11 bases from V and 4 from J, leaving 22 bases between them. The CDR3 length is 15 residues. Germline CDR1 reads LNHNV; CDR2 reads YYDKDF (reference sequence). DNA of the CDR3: TGTGCCCCTCACACAGTTTGGCCGTCTCCAGATACGCAGTATTTT. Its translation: CAPHTVWPSPDTQYF. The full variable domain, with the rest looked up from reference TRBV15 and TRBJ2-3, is DAMVIQNPRYQVTQFGKPVTLSCSQTLNHNVMYWYQQKSSQAPKLLFHYYDKDFNNEADTPDNFQSRRPNTSFCFLDIRSPGLGDTAMYLCAPHTVWPSPDTQYFGPGTRLTVL.

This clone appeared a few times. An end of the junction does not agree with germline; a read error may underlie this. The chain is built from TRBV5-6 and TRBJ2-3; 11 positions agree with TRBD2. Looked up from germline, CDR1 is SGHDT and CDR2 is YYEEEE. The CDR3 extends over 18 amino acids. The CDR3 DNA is TGTGCCAGCAGCTTGGTACTAGCGGGGGTGGGCGACACATATACGCAGTATTTT. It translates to CASSLVLAGVGDTYTQYF.

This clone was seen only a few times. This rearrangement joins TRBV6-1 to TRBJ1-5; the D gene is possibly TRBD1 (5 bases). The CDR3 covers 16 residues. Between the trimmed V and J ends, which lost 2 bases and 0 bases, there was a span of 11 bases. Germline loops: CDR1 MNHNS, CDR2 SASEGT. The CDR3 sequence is CASSEQPGDSNQPQHF. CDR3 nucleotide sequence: TGTGCCAGCAGTGAACAGCCGGGGGATAGCAATCAGCCCCAGCATTTT.

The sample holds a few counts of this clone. The CDR3 DNA reads TGTGCCAGCAGCTCTCGGGGGAGCTCCTACAATGAGCAGTTCTTC. Protein product: CASSSRGSSYNEQFF. The chain employs TRBV11-2 and TRBJ2-1, with a possible D match to TRBD2 (6 bases). There are 15 residues in the CDR3. Germline CDR1 is SGHAT and CDR2 is FQNNGV. The V end was cut by 4 bases, the J end by 0 bases, with 10 bases between.

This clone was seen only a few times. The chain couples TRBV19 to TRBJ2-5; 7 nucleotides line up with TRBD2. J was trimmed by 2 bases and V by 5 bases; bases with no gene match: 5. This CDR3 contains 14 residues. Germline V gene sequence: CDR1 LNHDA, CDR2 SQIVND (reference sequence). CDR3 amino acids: CASSEGTTQETQYF. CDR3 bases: TGTGCCAGTAGTGAGGGGACTACTCAAGAGACCCAGTACTTC.

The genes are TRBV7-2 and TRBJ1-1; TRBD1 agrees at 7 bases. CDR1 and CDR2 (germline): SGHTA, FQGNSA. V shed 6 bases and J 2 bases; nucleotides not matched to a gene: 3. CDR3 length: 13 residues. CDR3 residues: CASRGTANTEAFF. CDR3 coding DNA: TGTGCCAGCAGGGGGACAGCCAACACTGAAGCTTTCTTT.

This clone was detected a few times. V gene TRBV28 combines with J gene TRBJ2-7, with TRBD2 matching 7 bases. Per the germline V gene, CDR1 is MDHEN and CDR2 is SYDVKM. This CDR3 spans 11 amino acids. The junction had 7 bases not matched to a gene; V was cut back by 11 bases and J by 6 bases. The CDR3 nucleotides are TGTGCCTCCGGTGAGCGGGGCGAGCAGTACTTC. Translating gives CASGERGEQYF.

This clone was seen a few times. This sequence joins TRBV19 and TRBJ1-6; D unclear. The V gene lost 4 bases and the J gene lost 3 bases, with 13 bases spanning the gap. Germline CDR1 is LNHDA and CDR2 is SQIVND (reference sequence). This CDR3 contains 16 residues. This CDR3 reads CASSTSTGVYNSPLHF. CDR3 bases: TGTGCCAGTAGTACTTCGACGGGAGTCTATAATTCACCCCTCCACTTT.

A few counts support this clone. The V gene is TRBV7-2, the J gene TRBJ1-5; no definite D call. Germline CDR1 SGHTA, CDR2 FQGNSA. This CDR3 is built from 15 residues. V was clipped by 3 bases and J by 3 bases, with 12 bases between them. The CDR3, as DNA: TGTGCCAGCAGCTTGGGCCGGTGGCCCAATCAGCCCCAGCATTTT. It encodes CASSLGRWPNQPQHF.

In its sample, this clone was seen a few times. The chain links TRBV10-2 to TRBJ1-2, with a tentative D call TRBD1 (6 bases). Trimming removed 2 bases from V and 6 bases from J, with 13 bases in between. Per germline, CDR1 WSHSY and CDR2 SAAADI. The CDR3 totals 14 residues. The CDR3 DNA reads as TGCGCCAGCAGTGAGCAGCAGGGGTTGAATGGCTACACCTTC. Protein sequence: CASSEQQGLNGYTF.

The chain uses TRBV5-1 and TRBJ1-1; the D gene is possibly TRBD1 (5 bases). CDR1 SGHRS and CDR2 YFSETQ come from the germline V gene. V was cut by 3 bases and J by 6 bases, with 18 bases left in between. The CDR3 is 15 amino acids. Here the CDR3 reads CASSSLLSGGAEAFF. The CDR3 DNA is TGCGCCAGCAGCTCCCTGTTGTCCGGGGGTGCTGAAGCTTTCTTT.

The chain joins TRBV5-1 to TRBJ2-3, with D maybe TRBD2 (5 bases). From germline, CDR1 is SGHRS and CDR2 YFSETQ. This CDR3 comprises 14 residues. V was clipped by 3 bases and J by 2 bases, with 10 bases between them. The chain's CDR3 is CASSSTGDTDTQYF. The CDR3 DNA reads TGCGCCAGCAGCTCAACCGGGGACACAGATACGCAGTATTTT.

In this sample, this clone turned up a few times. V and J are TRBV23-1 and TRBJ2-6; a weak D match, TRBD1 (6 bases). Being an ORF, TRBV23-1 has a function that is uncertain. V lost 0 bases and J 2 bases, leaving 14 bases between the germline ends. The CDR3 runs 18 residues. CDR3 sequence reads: CASSQSETTGTGANVLTF. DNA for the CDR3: TGCGCCAGCAGTCAATCGGAGACCACAGGGACTGGGGCCAACGTCCTGACTTTC.

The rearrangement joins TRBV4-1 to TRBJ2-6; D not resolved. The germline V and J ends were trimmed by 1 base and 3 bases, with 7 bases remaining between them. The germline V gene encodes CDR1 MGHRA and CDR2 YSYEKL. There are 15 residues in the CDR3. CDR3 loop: CASSQGSGGANVLTF. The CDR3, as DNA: TGCGCCAGCAGCCAAGGGTCGGGTGGGGCCAACGTCCTGACTTTC.

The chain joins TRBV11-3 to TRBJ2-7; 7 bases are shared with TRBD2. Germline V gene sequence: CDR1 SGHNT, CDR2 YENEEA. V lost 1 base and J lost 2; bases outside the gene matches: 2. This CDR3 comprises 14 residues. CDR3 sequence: CASSLGRGTYEQYF. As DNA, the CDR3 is TGTGCCAGCAGCTTAGGGCGGGGGACCTACGAGCAGTACTTC.

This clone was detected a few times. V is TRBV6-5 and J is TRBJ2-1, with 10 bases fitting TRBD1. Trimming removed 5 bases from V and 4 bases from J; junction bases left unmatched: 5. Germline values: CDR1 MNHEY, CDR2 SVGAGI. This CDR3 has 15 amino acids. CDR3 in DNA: TGTGCCAGCAGTGCCGGGACAGGGGATTACAATGAGCAGTTCTTC. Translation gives CASSAGTGDYNEQFF.

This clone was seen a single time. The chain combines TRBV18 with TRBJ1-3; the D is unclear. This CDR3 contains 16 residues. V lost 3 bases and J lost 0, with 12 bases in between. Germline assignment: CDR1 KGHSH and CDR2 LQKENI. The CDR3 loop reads CASSPRSPRSGNTIYF. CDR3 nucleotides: TGTGCCAGCTCACCCCGGTCCCCCCGCTCTGGAAACACCATATATTTT.

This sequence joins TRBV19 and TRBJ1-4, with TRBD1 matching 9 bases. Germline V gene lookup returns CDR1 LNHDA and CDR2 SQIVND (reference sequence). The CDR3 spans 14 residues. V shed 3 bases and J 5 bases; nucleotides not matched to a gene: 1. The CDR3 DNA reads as TGTGCCAGTAGTATCGGGACAGGGAATGAAAAACTGTTTTTT. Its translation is CASSIGTGNEKLFF. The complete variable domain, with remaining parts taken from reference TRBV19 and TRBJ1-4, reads DGGITQSPKYLFRKEGQNVTLSCEQNLNHDAMYWYRQDPGQGLRLIYYSQIVNDFQKGDIAEGYSVSREKKESFPLTVTSAQKNPTAFYLCASSIGTGNEKLFFGSGTQLSVL.

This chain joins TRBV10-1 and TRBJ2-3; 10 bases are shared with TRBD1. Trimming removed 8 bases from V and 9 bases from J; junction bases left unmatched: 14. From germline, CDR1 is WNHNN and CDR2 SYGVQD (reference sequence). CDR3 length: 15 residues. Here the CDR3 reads CASSQGGQGKTTQYF. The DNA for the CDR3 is TGCGCCAGCTCCCAAGGGGGACAGGGGAAAACAACGCAGTATTTT.

The CDR3 region is CASTAGGNAEAFF. The CDR3 DNA follows: TGTGCCAGCACCGCAGGGGGTAACGCTGAAGCTTTCTTT. This sequence joins TRBV28 and TRBJ1-1, with 7 bases identical to TRBD1. The CDR3 is 13 amino acids. The germline V gene has CDR1 MDHEN and CDR2 SYDVKM. Losses at the gene ends were 7 bases for V and 6 bases for J; bases not matched to a gene: 8.